These 14 T cell receptor beta chains were sequenced from one sample in a study of blood T cell repertoires in COVID-19. The protocol was immunoSEQ multiplex PCR, while the TCRdb copy is restricted to in-frame clones and leaves out a portion. Among roughly 230,000 clones, 70% to 85% were seen once, and the ten largest hold about 3.7%. What was sequenced was PBMCs or T cells enriched from blood (not recorded which). The receptors derive from a woman aged 55-70 years who had recovered from COVID-19.

The V and J genes are TRBV4-2 and TRBJ1-1, with D possibly TRBD1 on 6 matching bases. The CDR3 is 12 residues long. From germline, CDR1 is LGHNA and CDR2 YNFKEQ. Trimming removed 0 bases at V and 12 bases at J, with 11 bases between. DNA of the CDR3: TGTGCCAGCAGCCAAGAAACAGGGCAAACTTTCTTT. Translation: CASSQETGQTFF.

The CDR3 loop reads CASSWGDSSNQPQHF. CDR3 DNA sequence: TGTGCCAGCAGTTGGGGGGACAGCTCAAATCAGCCCCAGCATTTT. This chain links TRBV6-2 or TRBV6-3 with TRBJ1-5; 7 positions match TRBD1. J gave up 4 bases and V 4 bases, and 7 bases lay outside the gene matches. Looked up from germline, CDR1 is MNHEY and CDR2 is SVGEGT. The CDR3 is made up of 15 amino acids.

This clone was recorded a few times. This rearrangement joins TRBV4-1 to TRBJ1-3; possible D gene TRBD1, 5 bases. Trimming left V 0 bases short and J 9 bases short, with 12 bases between. The germline gives CDR1 MGHRA, CDR2 YSYEKL. This CDR3 has 14 amino acids. This chain's CDR3 is CASSQEGVLGTIYF. CDR3 DNA sequence: TGCGCCAGCAGCCAAGAAGGGGTCCTCGGCACCATATATTTT.

The chain links TRBV6-2 or TRBV6-3 to TRBJ2-1; 8 bases fit TRBD2. Germline-derived CDR1 and CDR2 are MNHEY and SVGEGT. The ends lost 0 bases at V and 6 bases at J; junction bases unmatched: 16. This CDR3 has 19 amino acids. For the CDR3, the DNA is TGTGCCAGCAGTTACTCAGGTAGCGGGAAGGGGTCGGCGGTCAATGAGCAGTTCTTC. Translation: CASSYSGSGKGSAVNEQFF.

This chain uses TRBV29-1 with TRBJ1-2; D not certain. Trimming took off 2 bases at V and 8 bases at J, with 18 bases between the two ends. CDR3 length: 14 amino acids. Germline V CDR1 and CDR2: SQVTM, ANQGSEA. For the CDR3, the DNA is TGCAGCGTTGAAAAAACTCCGGGTCTCGGGGGCTACACCTTC. Protein sequence: CSVEKTPGLGGYTF. Full variable domain (outside the CDR3, taken from reference TRBV29-1 and TRBJ1-2): SAVISQKPSRDICQRGTSLTIQCQVDSQVTMMFWYRQQPGQSLTLIATANQGSEATYESGFVIDKFPISRPNLTFSTLTVSNMSPEDSSIYLCSVEKTPGLGGYTFGSGTRLTVV.

The V and J genes are TRBV23-1 and TRBJ2-7; no definite D call. TRBV23-1 is an ORF for which the function is uncertain. V gave up 6 bases and J gave up 3 bases, with 24 bases separating them. The CDR3 has 17 residues. The CDR3 spells CASRNGQPAERCYEQYF. For the CDR3, the DNA is TGCGCCAGCAGGAATGGGCAGCCGGCCGAAAGGTGCTACGAGCAGTACTTC.

This clone came up once. The rearrangement links TRBV5-1 to TRBJ2-4; TRBD1 is a possible D gene (5 bases). CDR3 size: 16 residues. Germline V gives CDR1 SGHRS, CDR2 YFSETQ. V dropped 2 bases and J dropped 0 bases, with 12 bases sitting between them. CDR3 protein: CASSFDRYLAKNIQYF. The CDR3 nucleotides are TGCGCCAGCAGCTTCGACAGATATCTAGCCAAAAACATTCAGTACTTC.

This clone was detected a few times. The genes are TRBV2 and TRBJ2-5; perhaps TRBD2 as D (6 bases). The germline V gene has CDR1 SNHLY and CDR2 FYNNEI. This CDR3 spans 13 amino acids. V lost 6 bases and J lost 4, with 12 bases in between. In DNA, the CDR3 is TGTGCCAGCAGCCTCAGAGCGGGAGAGACCCAGTACTTC. This translates into CASSLRAGETQYF.

The CDR3 region is CASSFASGRAHEQYF. The DNA of the CDR3 is TGTGCCAGCAGCTTTGCTAGCGGGAGGGCCCACGAGCAGTACTTC. The chain employs TRBV7-2 and TRBJ2-7; 12 nucleotides agree with TRBD2. Germline-derived CDR1 and CDR2 are SGHTA and FQGNSA. The V and J ends lost 3 bases and 5 bases, in that order; junction bases with no gene match: 5. CDR3 length: 15 amino acids.

The J gene is TRBJ1-2, the V gene TRBV3-1 (or the pseudogene TRBV3-2), with 7 bases aligning to TRBD1. The trim removed 6 bases at V and 7 bases at J, leaving 8 bases unmatched. CDR3 length: 13 residues. Germline V CDR1 and CDR2: LGHDT, YNNKEL (reference sequence). The CDR3 sequence is CASSPRGPSGYTF. The CDR3 DNA reads TGTGCCAGCAGTCCGAGGGGGCCGAGTGGCTACACCTTC.

The chain employs TRBV5-1 and TRBJ1-1; 7 bases align to TRBD1. The germline CDR1 and CDR2 sequences are SGHRS and YFSETQ. V shed 4 bases and J 7 bases; nucleotides not matched to a gene: 13. The CDR3 contains 15 residues. CDR3 DNA sequence: TGCGCCAGCAGCAGGGGGCAGGGGAGCAGTGTTGAAGCTTTCTTT. It encodes CASSRGQGSSVEAFF.

The chain couples TRBV21-1 to TRBJ1-3; the DNA was not used to check the table's D call, TRBD1. TRBV21-1 is marked as a pseudogene. This CDR3 region has 14 residues. Here the CDR3 reads CASSSDRAGNTIYF. The CDR3 DNA reads as TGTGCCAGCAGCAGCGACAGGGCTGGAAACACCATATATTTT.

J is TRBJ1-2 and V is TRBV12-3 or TRBV12-4; D is possibly TRBD1 (5 bases). This CDR3 spans 13 amino acids. Trimming cost V 5 bases and J 5 bases, with 12 bases left between them. The CDR3 here is CASSEGRAYGYTF. CDR3 DNA: TGTGCCAGCAGTGAGGGGAGGGCGTATGGCTACACCTTC.

This chain uses TRBV29-1 with TRBJ2-1; D may be TRBD1 (6 bases). The V and J ends lost 0 bases and 0 bases respectively, with 15 bases between them. CDR1 is SQVTM, CDR2 ANQGSEA, per germline. The CDR3 is 17 residues long. The CDR3 loop is CSVEDGGGRYSYNEQFF. The CDR3 DNA follows: TGCAGCGTTGAAGATGGGGGCGGAAGATACTCCTACAATGAGCAGTTCTTC.